This T cell receptor (beta chain) was found in a study of blood T cell repertoires in COVID-19. About the study: The United States, Italy and Spain supplied acute and convalescent COVID-19 samples.

The assay was immunoSEQ multiplex PCR, and TCRdb's table has in-frame clones only and misses some. This sample has 250,000 to 350,000 clones, with around 89% found just once. Cohort assignment relied on participant-reported clinical history. The CDR3 runs 14 residues. Germline loops: CDR1 LGHNT, CDR2 FRNRAP. J was trimmed by 8 bases and V by 6 bases; bases with no gene match: 12. The sequenced sample consisted of PBMCs or T cells enriched from blood (not recorded which). This receptor was taken from a woman aged 18-29 years who had recovered from COVID-19. The chain recombines TRBV12-5 with TRBJ1-2, with TRBD1 matching over 7 bases. The CDR3 protein is CASGPEDRSGGYTF. The CDR3 nucleotides read TGTGCTAGTGGCCCCGAGGACAGGTCGGGGGGCTACACCTTC.